Listed here is a single T cell receptor (beta chain). This entry comes from a study of blood T cell repertoires in COVID-19. Study at large: Donors in the United States, Italy and Spain gave samples during acute or convalescent COVID-19. From T cells, B-cell-depleted T cells, or PBMCs came the material, which was cDNA or gDNA.

Methods used by the authors: Estimates of nucleated cell counts were drawn from the amplification of reference gene primers. TCRdb keeps only in-frame clones here, not all; method: immunoSEQ multiplex PCR. V and J calls plus clone size are reproduced from that table; the DNA served to infer D and trimming. The data show roughly 120,000 clones, 84% seen once. The CDR3 runs to 14 residues. The V gene's germline CDR1 is SNHLY and CDR2 FYNNEI. The J segment lost 4 bases and the V segment lost 5 bases, leaving 6 bases of the junction unmatched. The TCR sequence derives from a woman aged 35 to 49 with acute or convalescent COVID-19. The material sequenced was peripheral blood. The chain uses TRBV2 and TRBJ1-2; 8 nucleotides match TRBD1. The chain's CDR3 is CASSSRQGSYGYTF. CDR3 DNA: TGTGCCAGCAGTTCAAGACAGGGGTCCTATGGCTACACCTTC.